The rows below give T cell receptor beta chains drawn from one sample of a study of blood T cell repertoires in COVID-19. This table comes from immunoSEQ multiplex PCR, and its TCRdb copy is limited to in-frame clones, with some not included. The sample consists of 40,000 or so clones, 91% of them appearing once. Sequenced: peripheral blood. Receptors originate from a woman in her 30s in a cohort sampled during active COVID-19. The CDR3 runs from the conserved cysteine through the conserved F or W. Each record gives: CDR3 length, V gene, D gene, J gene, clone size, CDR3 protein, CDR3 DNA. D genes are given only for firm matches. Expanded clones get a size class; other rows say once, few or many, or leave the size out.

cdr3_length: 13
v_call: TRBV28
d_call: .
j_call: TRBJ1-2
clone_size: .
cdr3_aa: CATGEGLNYGYTF
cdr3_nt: TGTGCCACCGGGGAGGGGCTCAACTATGGCTACACCTTC

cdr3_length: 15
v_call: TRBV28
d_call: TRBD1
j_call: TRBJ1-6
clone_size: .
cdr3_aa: CASSFGDRENSPLHF
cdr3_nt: TGTGCCAGCAGTTTTGGGGACAGAGAGAATTCACCCCTCCACTTT

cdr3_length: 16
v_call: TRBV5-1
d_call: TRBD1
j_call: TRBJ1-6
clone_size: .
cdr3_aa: CASSLTGGDGNSPLHF
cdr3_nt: TGCGCCAGCAGCTTGACAGGGGGCGACGGGAATTCACCCCTCCACTTT

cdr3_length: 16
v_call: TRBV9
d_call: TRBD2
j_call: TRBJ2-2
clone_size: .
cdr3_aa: CASSVVTSGNTGELFF
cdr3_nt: TGTGCCAGCAGCGTAGTAACTAGCGGGAACACCGGGGAGCTGTTTTTT

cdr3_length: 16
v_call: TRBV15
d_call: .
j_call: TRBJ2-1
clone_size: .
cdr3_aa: CATSPKRTATSNEQFF
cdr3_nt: TGTGCCACCAGCCCCAAGCGGACGGCAACATCCAATGAGCAGTTCTTC

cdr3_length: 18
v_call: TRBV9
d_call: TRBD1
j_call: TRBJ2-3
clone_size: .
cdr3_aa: CASSAHRYRGRITDTQYF
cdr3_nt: TGTGCCAGCAGCGCCCACAGATACAGGGGCCGCATCACAGATACGCAGTATTTT

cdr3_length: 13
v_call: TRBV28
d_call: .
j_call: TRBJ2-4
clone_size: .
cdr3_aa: CASSLLAGNIQYF
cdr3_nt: TGTGCCAGCAGTTTATTGGCAGGAAACATTCAGTACTTC

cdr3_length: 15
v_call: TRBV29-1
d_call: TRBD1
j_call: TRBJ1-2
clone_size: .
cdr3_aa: CSVESPGQGYYGYTF
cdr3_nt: TGCAGCGTTGAATCTCCGGGACAGGGGTACTATGGCTACACCTTC

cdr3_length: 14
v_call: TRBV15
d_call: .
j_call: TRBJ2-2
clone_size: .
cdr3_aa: CATHDRPSAGELFF
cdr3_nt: TGTGCCACCCATGACAGACCCTCTGCCGGGGAGCTGTTTTTT

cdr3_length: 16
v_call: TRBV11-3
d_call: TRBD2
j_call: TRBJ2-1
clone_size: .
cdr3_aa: CASSPGLAGPYNEQFF
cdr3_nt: TGTGCCAGCAGCCCTGGACTAGCTGGGCCCTACAATGAGCAGTTCTTC

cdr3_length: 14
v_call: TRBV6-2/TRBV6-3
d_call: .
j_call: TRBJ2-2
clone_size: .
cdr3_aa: CASSTGEDTGELFF
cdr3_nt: TGTGCCAGCAGTACAGGGGAGGACACCGGGGAGCTGTTTTTT

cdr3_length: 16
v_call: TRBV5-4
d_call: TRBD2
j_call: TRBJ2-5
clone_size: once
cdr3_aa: CASSPGLAGGTETQYF
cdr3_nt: TGTGCCAGCAGCCCAGGACTAGCGGGAGGCACAGAGACCCAGTACTTC

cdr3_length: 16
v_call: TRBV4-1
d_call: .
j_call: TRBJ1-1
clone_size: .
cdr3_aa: CASSQDGRGFGTEAFF
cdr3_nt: TGCGCCAGCAGCCAAGACGGCAGGGGATTCGGCACTGAAGCTTTCTTT

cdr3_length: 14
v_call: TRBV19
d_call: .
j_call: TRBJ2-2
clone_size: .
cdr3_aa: CATLKGDKTGELFF
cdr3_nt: TGTGCCACCCTGAAGGGGGATAAGACCGGGGAGCTGTTTTTT

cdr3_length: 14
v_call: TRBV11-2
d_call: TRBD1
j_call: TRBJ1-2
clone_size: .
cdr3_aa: CASSAGTGDYGYTF
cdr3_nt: TGTGCCAGCAGCGCCGGGACAGGGGACTATGGCTACACCTTC

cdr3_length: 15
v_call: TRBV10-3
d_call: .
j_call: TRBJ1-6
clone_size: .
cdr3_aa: CAIKEGEAYNSPLHF
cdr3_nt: TGTGCCATCAAAGAGGGAGAAGCCTATAATTCACCCCTCCACTTT

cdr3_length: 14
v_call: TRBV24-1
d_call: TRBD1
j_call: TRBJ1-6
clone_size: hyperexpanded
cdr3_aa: CATSDATGGSPLHF
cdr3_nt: TGTGCCACCAGTGACGCGACAGGGGGCTCACCCCTCCACTTT

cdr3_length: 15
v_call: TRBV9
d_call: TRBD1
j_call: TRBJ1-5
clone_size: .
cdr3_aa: CASSVSGTGDQPQHF
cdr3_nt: TGTGCCAGCAGCGTAAGCGGGACAGGGGATCAGCCCCAGCATTTT

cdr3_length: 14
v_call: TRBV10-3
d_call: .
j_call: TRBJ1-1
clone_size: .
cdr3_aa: CATSVKGSNTEAFF
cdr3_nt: TGTGCCACCTCTGTAAAGGGGTCGAACACTGAAGCTTTCTTT

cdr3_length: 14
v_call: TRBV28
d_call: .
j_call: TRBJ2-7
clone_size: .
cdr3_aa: CASSIRDTSYEQYF
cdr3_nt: TGTGCCAGCAGTATTCGGGACACCTCCTACGAGCAGTACTTC

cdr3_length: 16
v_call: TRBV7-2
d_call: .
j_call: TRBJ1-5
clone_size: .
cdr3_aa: CASSLGGGRGDQPQHF
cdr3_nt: TGTGCCAGCAGCTTAGGGGGGGGGAGAGGTGACCAGCCCCAGCATTTT

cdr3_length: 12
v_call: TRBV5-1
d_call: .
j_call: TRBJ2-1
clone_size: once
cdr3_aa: CASSPYGNEQFF
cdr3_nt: TGCGCCAGCAGCCCCTACGGGAATGAGCAGTTCTTC

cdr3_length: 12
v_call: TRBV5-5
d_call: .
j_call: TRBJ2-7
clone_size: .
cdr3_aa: CASSLDGPSKDF
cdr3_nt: TGTGCCAGCAGCTTGGATGGGCCGTCCAAGGACTTC

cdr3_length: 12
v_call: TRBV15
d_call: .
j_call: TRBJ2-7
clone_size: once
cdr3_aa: CATSRDWAEQYF
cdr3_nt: TGTGCCACCAGCAGAGATTGGGCCGAGCAGTACTTC

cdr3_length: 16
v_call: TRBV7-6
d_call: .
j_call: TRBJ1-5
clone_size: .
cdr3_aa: CASSLGTPYSNQPQHF
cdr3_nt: TGTGCCAGCAGCTTAGGGACACCCTATAGCAATCAGCCCCAGCATTTT

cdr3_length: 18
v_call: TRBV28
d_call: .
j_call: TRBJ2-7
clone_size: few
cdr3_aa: CASSLEGPFRETTYEQYF
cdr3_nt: TGTGCCAGCAGTTTAGAGGGGCCCTTCCGGGAGACAACCTACGAGCAGTACTTC

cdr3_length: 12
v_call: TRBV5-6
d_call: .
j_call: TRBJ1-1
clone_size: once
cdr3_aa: CASSLRGTEAFF
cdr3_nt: TGTGCCAGCAGCTTGCGGGGCACTGAAGCTTTCTTT

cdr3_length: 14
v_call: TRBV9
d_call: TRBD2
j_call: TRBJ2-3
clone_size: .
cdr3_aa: CASSRGGITDTQYF
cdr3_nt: TGTGCCAGCAGCAGGGGAGGGATCACAGATACGCAGTATTTT

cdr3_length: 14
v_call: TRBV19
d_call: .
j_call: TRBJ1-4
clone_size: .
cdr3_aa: CASSIRQTNEKLFF
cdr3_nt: TGTGCCAGTAGTATCAGGCAGACAAATGAAAAACTGTTTTTT

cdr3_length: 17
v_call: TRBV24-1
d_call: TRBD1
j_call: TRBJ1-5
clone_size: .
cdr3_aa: CATSDPSRGLGNQPQHF
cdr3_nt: TGTGCCACCAGTGATCCCTCGAGGGGGCTGGGCAATCAGCCCCAGCATTTT

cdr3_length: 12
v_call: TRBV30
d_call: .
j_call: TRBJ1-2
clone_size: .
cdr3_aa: CAWSVLRAPPTF
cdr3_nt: TGTGCCTGGAGTGTACTAAGAGCTCCCCCCACCTTC

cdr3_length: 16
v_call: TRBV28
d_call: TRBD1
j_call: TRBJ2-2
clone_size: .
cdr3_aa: CASSLHTGVITGELFF
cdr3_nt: TGTGCCAGCAGTTTACACACAGGGGTAATCACCGGGGAGCTGTTTTTT

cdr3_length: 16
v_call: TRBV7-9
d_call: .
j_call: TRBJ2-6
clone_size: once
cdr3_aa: CASSLVGSGGANVLTF
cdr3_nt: TGTGCCAGCAGCTTAGTTGGGTCAGGAGGGGCCAACGTCCTGACTTTC

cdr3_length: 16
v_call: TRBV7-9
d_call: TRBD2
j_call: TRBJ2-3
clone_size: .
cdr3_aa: CASSLIRGRAPDTQYF
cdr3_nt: TGTGCCAGCAGCTTAATTCGCGGGAGGGCCCCAGATACGCAGTATTTT

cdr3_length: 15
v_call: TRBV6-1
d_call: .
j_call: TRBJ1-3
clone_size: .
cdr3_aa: CASSEYPSSGNTIYF
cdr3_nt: TGTGCCAGCAGTGAATATCCTAGCTCTGGAAACACCATATATTTT

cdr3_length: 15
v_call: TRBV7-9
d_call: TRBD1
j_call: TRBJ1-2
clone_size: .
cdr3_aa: CASSLEQGAHYGYTF
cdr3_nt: TGTGCCAGCAGCTTAGAACAGGGGGCTCACTATGGCTACACCTTC

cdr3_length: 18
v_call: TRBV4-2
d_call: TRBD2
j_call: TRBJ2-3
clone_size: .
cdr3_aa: CASSQDLRTSGYTDTQYF
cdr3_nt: TGTGCCAGCAGCCAAGATCTGAGGACTAGCGGGTACACAGATACGCAGTATTTT

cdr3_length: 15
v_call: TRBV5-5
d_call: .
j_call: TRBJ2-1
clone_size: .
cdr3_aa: CASSFEGDSYNEQFF
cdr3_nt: TGTGCCAGCAGCTTTGAGGGAGACTCCTACAATGAGCAGTTCTTC

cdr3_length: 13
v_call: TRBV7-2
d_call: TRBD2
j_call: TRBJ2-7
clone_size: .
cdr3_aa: CASSSIAGVGQYF
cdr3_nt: TGTGCCAGCAGCTCAATAGCGGGGGTCGGGCAGTACTTC

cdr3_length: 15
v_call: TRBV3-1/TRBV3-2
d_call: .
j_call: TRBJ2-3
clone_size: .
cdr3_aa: CASSQGGGGRDTQYF
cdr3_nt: TGTGCCAGCAGCCAAGGAGGCGGAGGGAGGGATACGCAGTATTTT

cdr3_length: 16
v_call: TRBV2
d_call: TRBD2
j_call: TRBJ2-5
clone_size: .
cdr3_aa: CASSTRLAGLTETQYF
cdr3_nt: TGTGCCAGCAGTACTCGACTAGCGGGTCTCACAGAGACCCAGTACTTC

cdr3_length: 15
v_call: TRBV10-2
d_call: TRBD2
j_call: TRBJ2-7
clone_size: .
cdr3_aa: CASRSLAGVSYEQYF
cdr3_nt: TGCGCCAGCAGGTCTCTAGCGGGAGTCTCCTACGAGCAGTACTTC